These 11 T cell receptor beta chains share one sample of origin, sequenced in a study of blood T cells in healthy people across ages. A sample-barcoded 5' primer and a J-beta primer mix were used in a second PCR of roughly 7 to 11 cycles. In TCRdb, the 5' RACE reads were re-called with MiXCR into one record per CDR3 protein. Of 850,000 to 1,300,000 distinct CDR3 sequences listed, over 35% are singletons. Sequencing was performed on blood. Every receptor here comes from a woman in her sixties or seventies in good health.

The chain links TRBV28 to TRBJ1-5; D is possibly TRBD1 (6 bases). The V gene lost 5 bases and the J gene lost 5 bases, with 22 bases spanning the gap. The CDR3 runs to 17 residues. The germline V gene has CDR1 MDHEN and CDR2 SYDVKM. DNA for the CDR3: TGTGCCAGCAGTCCTCAGGGGAGGGGGGGTGGTGATCAGCCCCAGCATTTT. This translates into CASSPQGRGGGDQPQHF.

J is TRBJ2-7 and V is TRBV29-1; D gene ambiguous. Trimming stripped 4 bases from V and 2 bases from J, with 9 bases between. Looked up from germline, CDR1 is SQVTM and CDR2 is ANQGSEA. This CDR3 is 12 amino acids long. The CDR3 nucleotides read TGCAGCGTTGGGGCAACCACCTACGAGCAGTACTTC. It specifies CSVGATTYEQYF.

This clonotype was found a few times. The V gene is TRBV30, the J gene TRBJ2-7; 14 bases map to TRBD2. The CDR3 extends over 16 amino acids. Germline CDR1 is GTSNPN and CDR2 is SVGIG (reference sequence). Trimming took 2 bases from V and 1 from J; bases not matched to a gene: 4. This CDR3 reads CAWSIGLAGGSYEQYF. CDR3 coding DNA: TGTGCCTGGAGTATTGGACTAGCGGGAGGTTCCTACGAGCAGTACTTC.

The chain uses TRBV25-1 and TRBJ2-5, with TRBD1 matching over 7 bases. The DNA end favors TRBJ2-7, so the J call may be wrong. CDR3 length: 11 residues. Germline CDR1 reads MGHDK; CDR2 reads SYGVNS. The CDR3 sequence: CANAGGYEQYF. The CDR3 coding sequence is TGTGCCAACGCAGGGGGCTACGAGCAGTACTTC.

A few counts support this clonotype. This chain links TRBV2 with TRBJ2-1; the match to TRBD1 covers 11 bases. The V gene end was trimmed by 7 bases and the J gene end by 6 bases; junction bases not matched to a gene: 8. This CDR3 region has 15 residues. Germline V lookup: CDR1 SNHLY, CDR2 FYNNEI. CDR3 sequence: CASMGDRGNFNEQFF. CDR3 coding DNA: TGTGCCAGCATGGGGGACAGGGGGAACTTCAATGAGCAGTTCTTC.

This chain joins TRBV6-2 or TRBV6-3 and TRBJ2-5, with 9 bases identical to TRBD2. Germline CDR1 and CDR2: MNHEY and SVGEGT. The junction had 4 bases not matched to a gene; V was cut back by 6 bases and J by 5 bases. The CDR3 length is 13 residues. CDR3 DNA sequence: TGTGCCAGCAGCCGTAGCGGGGGCGAGACCCAGTACTTC. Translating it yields CASSRSGGETQYF.

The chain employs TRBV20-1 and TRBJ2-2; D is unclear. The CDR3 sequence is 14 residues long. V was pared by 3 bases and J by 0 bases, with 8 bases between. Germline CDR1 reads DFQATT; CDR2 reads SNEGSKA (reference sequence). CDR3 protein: CSARTGANTGELFF. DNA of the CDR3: TGCAGTGCTAGGACTGGGGCGAACACCGGGGAGCTGTTTTTT.

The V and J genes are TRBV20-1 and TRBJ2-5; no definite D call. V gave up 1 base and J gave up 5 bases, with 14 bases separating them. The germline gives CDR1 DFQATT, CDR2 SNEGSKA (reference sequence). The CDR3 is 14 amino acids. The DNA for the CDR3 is TGCAGTGCTAGAGTATGGCCGAACGGCGAGACCCAGTACTTC. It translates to CSARVWPNGETQYF.

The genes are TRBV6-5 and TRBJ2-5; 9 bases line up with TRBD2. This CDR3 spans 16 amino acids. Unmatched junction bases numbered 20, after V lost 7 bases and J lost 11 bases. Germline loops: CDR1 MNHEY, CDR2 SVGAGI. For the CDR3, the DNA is TGTGCCAGCACCTACGGGGGGAGGACTAGCGTCACAGAGCAGTACTTC. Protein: CASTYGGRTSVTEQYF.

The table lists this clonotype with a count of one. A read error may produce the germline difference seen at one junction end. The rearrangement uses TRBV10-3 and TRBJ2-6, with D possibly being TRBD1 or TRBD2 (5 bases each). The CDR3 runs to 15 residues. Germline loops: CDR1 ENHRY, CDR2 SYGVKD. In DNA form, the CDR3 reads TGTGCCACGAAGGAAGCAGGGTCCGGGGCCAACGTCCCGACTTTC. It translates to CATKEAGSGANVPTF.

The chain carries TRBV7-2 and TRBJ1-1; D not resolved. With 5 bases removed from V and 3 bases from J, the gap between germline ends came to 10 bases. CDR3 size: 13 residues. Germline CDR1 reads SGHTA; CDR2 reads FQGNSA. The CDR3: CASSPVRYTEAFF. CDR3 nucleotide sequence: TGTGCCAGCAGCCCCGTTAGGTACACTGAAGCTTTCTTT.